This entry lists 22 T cell receptor beta chains sequenced from one sample in a study of prognosis after radiotherapy for stage I lung cancer. The study amplified the TCR beta CDR3 region from genomic DNA. This amplification was carried out by two rounds of multiplex PCR. The first round of PCR was done with primers that matched each TRBV and TRBJ gene. TCRdb re-called the multiplex PCR reads through MiXCR, storing one row per CDR3 protein. The table records nearly 20,000 distinct CDR3 sequences, about 26% of them present only once. The input for sequencing was PBMCs, taken before or after stereotactic body radiation therapy (not recorded which). These receptors all stem from a donor at least 50 years old with non-small cell lung cancer.

This clonotype occurred many times. This chain joins TRBV30 and TRBJ2-1; D is undetermined. CDR1 is GTSNPN and CDR2 is SVGIG in the germline V gene (reference sequence). CDR3 length: 13 amino acids. Between the trimmed V and J ends, which lost 0 bases and 7 bases, there was a span of 10 bases. In DNA form, the CDR3 reads TGTGCCTGGAGTGTAACGATAGGGAATGAGCAGTTCTTC. This codes for CAWSVTIGNEQFF.

This clonotype is termed medium-sized. The chain recombines TRBV5-1 with TRBJ2-1; 9 positions agree with TRBD2. The length of the CDR3 is 16 residues. The J segment lost 2 bases and the V segment lost 6 bases, leaving 9 bases of the junction unmatched. Germline values: CDR1 SGHRS, CDR2 YFSETQ. DNA for the CDR3: TGCGCCAGCATCCCCTTTAGCGGGAGTGCCTACAATGAGCAGTTCTTC. As protein: CASIPFSGSAYNEQFF.

To note about this clonotype: One base separates it from a far larger clone, so it is likely a read error. This rearrangement joins TRBV6-4 to TRBJ2-1, with D possibly TRBD2 on 7 matching bases. Trimming left V 9 bases short and J 1 base short, with 10 bases between. Looked up from germline, CDR1 is MRHNA and CDR2 is SNTAGT. This CDR3 comprises 13 residues. CDR3: CARGGESYNEQFF. CDR3 in DNA: TGTGCCAGAGGGGGGGAGTCCTACAATGAGCAGTTCTTC.

Ten or more counts support this clonotype. This chain links TRBV6-1 with TRBJ2-2, with 9 positions matching TRBD1. The CDR3 contains 14 residues. J was trimmed by 7 bases and V by 6 bases; bases with no gene match: 6. Germline CDR1 is MNHNS and CDR2 is SASEGT. The CDR3 region is CASSTGQGFGELFF. DNA for the CDR3: TGTGCCAGCAGCACGGGACAGGGATTCGGGGAGCTGTTTTTT.

This clonotype was detected ten times or more. The CDR3 spells CASSLELQGNTEAFF. The CDR3 coding sequence is TGTGCCAGCAGCTTAGAGCTTCAGGGGAACACTGAAGCTTTCTTT. This chain links TRBV13 with TRBJ1-1; possible D gene TRBD1, 5 bases. This CDR3 region has 15 residues. Germline V gene data show CDR1 as PRHDT and CDR2 as FYEKMQ (reference sequence). V was clipped by 1 base and J by 1 base, with 10 bases between them.

There are many counts of this clonotype. This chain uses TRBV18 with TRBJ2-1; D call uncertain. Germline CDR1 is KGHSH and CDR2 is LQKENI. The CDR3 covers 14 residues. V shed 2 bases and J shed 5 bases, with 10 bases lying between them. The CDR3: CASSPGINDNEQFF. The CDR3 DNA is TGTGCCAGCTCACCAGGGATTAACGACAATGAGCAGTTCTTC.

Comments on this clonotype: No conserved phenylalanine or tryptophan ends this CDR3, so it is likely a read error. The chain carries TRBV28 and TRBJ1-6; D gene unclear. The V end lost 3 bases, the J end lost 7 bases, and 13 bases lay between the germline ends. CDR1 is MDHEN and CDR2 is SYDVKM in the germline V gene. This CDR3 comprises 15 residues. The CDR3 coding sequence is TGTGCCAGCAGTTTGGTCCGGTTGGGAAATTCACCCCTCCACCTT. This gives the protein CASSLVRLGNSPLHL.

To note about this clonotype: A far more abundant clone sits one base away, making this likely a read error. The rearrangement links TRBV5-1 to TRBJ2-5, with D possibly TRBD2 on 5 matching bases. The last part of the DNA fits TRBJ2-1 better; the J call may be wrong. CDR1 and CDR2 from the germline V gene are SGHRS and YFSETQ. The CDR3 is 16 amino acids. CDR3 sequence: CASSLGASWNYNEQFF. Here the CDR3 DNA reads TGCGCCAGCAGCTTGGGGGCTAGCTGGAACTACAATGAGCAGTTCTTC.

The chain combines TRBV20-1 with TRBJ2-3; no clear D. There are 14 residues in the CDR3. Germline CDR1 reads DFQATT; CDR2 reads SNEGSKA (reference sequence). Trimming left V 0 bases short and J 4 bases short, with 11 bases between. For the CDR3, the DNA is TGCAGTGCTAGAGACGACTCCCGGGCAGATACGCAGTATTTT. Translated, it gives CSARDDSRADTQYF.

This clonotype was seen many times. The rearrangement joins TRBV7-2 to TRBJ2-7; D gene uncertain. Germline values: CDR1 SGHTA, CDR2 FQGNSA. The CDR3 contains 15 residues. Trimming cost V 1 base and J 4 bases, with 14 bases left between them. CDR3 sequence (DNA): TGTGCCAGCAGCTTAGGATCCGGGCCCCAATACGAGCAGTACTTC. Translation gives CASSLGSGPQYEQYF.

The sample holds many counts of this clonotype. The chain has TRBV20-1 and TRBJ1-2; D remains ambiguous. V was cut by 0 bases and J by 1 base, with 9 bases left in between. CDR3 length: 14 residues. CDR1 is DFQATT and CDR2 is SNEGSKA in the germline V gene (reference sequence). CDR3 region: CSARDLEGNYGYTF. CDR3 sequence (DNA): TGCAGTGCTAGAGATCTCGAAGGTAACTATGGCTACACCTTC.

This clonotype was recorded at least ten times. The chain carries TRBV20-1 and TRBJ1-5; D unresolved. The V end lost 3 bases, the J end lost 2 bases, and 11 bases lay between the germline ends. The CDR3 contains 14 residues. Germline CDR1 and CDR2: DFQATT and SNEGSKA (reference sequence). The CDR3 DNA sequence: TGCAGTGCTAGCCCCGGTTATGGCAATCAGCCCCAGCATTTT. Its translation: CSASPGYGNQPQHF.

As for this clonotype: The junction shows a germline mismatch at one end, possibly a read error. This chain joins TRBV20-1 and TRBJ2-5; TRBD1 is a possible D gene (6 bases). The CDR3 runs 15 residues. In germline, CDR1 is DFQATT, CDR2 SNEGSKA (reference sequence). The CDR3 is CSARTGENPLTTQHF. The DNA for the CDR3 is TGCAGTGCTAGGACAGGCGAAAACCCATTGACGACCCAGCACTTC.

This clonotype showed up just once. A much larger clone differs from this one at a single base, so this may be a read error. This sequence joins TRBV29-1 and TRBJ2-1, with a possible D match to TRBD1 (6 bases). This CDR3 has 12 amino acids. The V and J ends lost 8 bases and 0 bases respectively, with 8 bases between them. Germline V gene lookup returns CDR1 SQVTM and CDR2 ANQGSEA. The CDR3 loop is CSWGPSYNEQFF. DNA of the CDR3: TGCAGCTGGGGGCCCTCCTACAATGAGCAGTTCTTC.

This clonotype was recorded many times. This sequence joins TRBV24-1 and TRBJ2-6, with 10 bases fitting TRBD1. The length of the CDR3 is 18 residues. The V and J ends lost 4 bases and 0 bases, in that order; junction bases with no gene match: 5. CDR1 and CDR2 from the germline V gene are KGHDR and SFDVKD. The CDR3 spells CATSERQGAASGANVLTF. The DNA of the CDR3 is TGTGCCACCAGTGAAAGACAGGGGGCCGCCTCTGGGGCCAACGTCCTGACTTTC.

A remark on this clonotype: With a much larger clone just one base away, this may be a read error. This chain connects TRBV6-2 or TRBV6-3 to TRBJ1-5; D is unresolved. The V and J ends lost 5 bases and 1 base respectively, with 12 bases between them. The CDR3 is 15 residues long. Per germline, CDR1 MNHEY and CDR2 SVGEGT. The CDR3 loop reads CASSPSGISNQPQHF. CDR3 sequence (DNA): TGTGCCAGCAGTCCTTCGGGGATCAGCAATCAGCCCCAGCATTTT.

The chain employs TRBV28 and TRBJ1-2; D is unresolved. Deletions cut 5 bases from V and 6 bases from J, with 22 bases between. Germline V gives CDR1 MDHEN, CDR2 SYDVKM. This CDR3 contains 16 residues. Here the CDR3 reads CASSPQTQHITNGYTF. The DNA for the CDR3 is TGTGCCAGCAGTCCCCAGACCCAACATATCACGAATGGCTACACCTTC.

This clonotype was counted ten times or more. The chain links TRBV18 to TRBJ2-7; 8 nucleotides align to TRBD1. The length of the CDR3 is 14 residues. The germline gives CDR1 KGHSH, CDR2 LQKENI. The ends lost 7 bases at V and 4 bases at J; junction bases unmatched: 9. CDR3 nucleotide sequence: TGTGCCAGCTTATCAGAGACAGGGGAATACGAGCAGTACTTC. Its translation: CASLSETGEYEQYF.

Comment on this clonotype: A much larger clone lies one base from this, so it may be a read error. This chain connects TRBV6-1 to TRBJ2-1; TRBD1 matches 7 bases. The CDR3 consists of 12 residues. Per the germline V gene, CDR1 is MNHNS and CDR2 is SASEGT. CDR3 bases: TGTGCCAGCACGCCAGGGGGTGGGAAGCAGTTGTTC. Residues: CASTPGGGKQLF.

This clonotype has a count of ten or more. The chain employs TRBV20-1 and TRBJ2-5; 7 nucleotides match TRBD1. CDR1 and CDR2 from the germline V gene are DFQATT and SNEGSKA (reference sequence). The CDR3 contains 14 residues. V was pared by 6 bases and J by 7 bases, with 14 bases of the junction left unmatched. The CDR3 loop is CSAQPRDSAGTQYF. For the CDR3, the DNA is TGCAGTGCCCAGCCCCGGGACAGCGCAGGGACCCAGTACTTC.

This chain links TRBV5-1 with TRBJ1-2, with D possibly being TRBD1 (6 bases). The CDR3 extends over 15 amino acids. Germline CDR1 and CDR2: SGHRS and YFSETQ. Trimming pared 4 bases from V and 2 bases from J, leaving 15 bases between. CDR3 sequence reads: CASSTLEGGNYGYTF. In DNA form, the CDR3 reads TGCGCCAGCAGCACCTTAGAAGGGGGGAACTATGGCTACACCTTC.

To note about this clonotype: Only one base separates this from a far larger clonotype, so it likely reflects a read error. CDR3 region: CDSSKGQGWIQPQHF. For the CDR3, the DNA is TGTGACAGCAGCAAGGGGCAGGGATGGATTCAGCCCCAGCATTTT. The rearrangement uses TRBV28 and TRBJ1-5; possibly TRBD1 for D (5 bases). The length of the CDR3 is 15 residues. The germline V gene has CDR1 MDHEN and CDR2 SYDVKM.